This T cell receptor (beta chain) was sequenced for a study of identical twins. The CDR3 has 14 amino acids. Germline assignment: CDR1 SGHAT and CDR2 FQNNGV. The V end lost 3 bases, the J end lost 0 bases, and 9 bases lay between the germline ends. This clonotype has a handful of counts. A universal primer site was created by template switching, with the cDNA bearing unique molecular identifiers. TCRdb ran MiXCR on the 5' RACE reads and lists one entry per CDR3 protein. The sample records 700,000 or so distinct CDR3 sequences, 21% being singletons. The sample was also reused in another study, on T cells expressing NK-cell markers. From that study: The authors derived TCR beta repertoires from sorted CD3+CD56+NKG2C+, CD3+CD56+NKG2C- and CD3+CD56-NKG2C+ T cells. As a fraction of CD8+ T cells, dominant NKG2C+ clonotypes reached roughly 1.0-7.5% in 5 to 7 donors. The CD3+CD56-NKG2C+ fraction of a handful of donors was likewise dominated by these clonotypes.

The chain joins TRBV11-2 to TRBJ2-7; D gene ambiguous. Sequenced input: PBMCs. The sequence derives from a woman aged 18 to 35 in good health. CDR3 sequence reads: CASSLAERSYEQYF. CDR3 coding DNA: TGTGCCAGCAGCTTGGCGGAGCGCTCCTACGAGCAGTACTTC.